This T cell receptor (beta chain) was found in a study of glioma-infiltrating T cells after dendritic cell vaccination. The time point was: after dendritic cell vaccination, including at tumor progression/relapse. All glioblastoma patients lacked an isocitrate dehydrogenase mutation. The table came from immunoSEQ multiplex PCR; TCRdb's copy has only in-frame clones and leaves some out. The sample holds fewer than 90,000 clones; 80% to 85% are singletons and the top ten take about 6.8%. Looked up from germline, CDR1 is SGHRS and CDR2 is YFSETQ. The CDR3 has 15 residues. Unmatched junction bases numbered 3, after V lost 4 bases and J lost 0 bases.

The receptor comes from a human donor with glioblastoma. Here the sequenced sample was blood, taken after dendritic cell vaccination. V is TRBV5-1 and J is TRBJ2-4; the match to TRBD1 covers 8 bases. The CDR3 nucleotides are TGCGCCAGCAGCGGACAGGGCTTAGCCAAAAACATTCAGTACTTC. Translation: CASSGQGLAKNIQYF.